This TCR beta chain emerged from a study of blood T cell repertoires in COVID-19. Whole-study context: COVID-19 samples, acute and convalescent, were from the United States, Italy and Spain. The cDNA or gDNA used as material had been derived from T cells, B-cell-depleted T cells, or PBMCs.

In the authors' methods: Reference gene primer amplification gave nucleated cell count estimates. Sequenced by immunoSEQ multiplex PCR; TCRdb stores in-frame clones only, minus some. The V and J calls and clone size are taken from that table; D and trimming were inferred from the DNA. The table has roughly 120,000 clones, 90% seen once; the top ten hold less than 2%. Per the germline V gene, CDR1 is MDHEN and CDR2 is SYDVKM. The germline V and J ends were trimmed by 2 bases and 10 bases, with 12 bases remaining between them. The CDR3 sequence is 12 residues long. This chain connects TRBV28 to TRBJ2-7, with D unclear. This receptor was identified in a human donor with active COVID-19. The donor label of this sample is uncertain. Sequencing was done on a sample of peripheral blood. The CDR3 coding sequence is TGTGCCAGCAGTTTACTCTCCAGCGCTCAGTACTTC. Its protein product is CASSLLSSAQYF.